What follows are 29 T cell receptor beta chains derived from one specimen sequenced in a study of ipilimumab plus nivolumab after autologous stem cell transplantation. Profiled with immunoSEQ multiplex PCR; TCRdb holds only in-frame clones, not every one. The table has about 16,000 clones, approximately 71% seen once; the top ten hold less than 25%. Source: PBMCs, taken in a trial of ipilimumab plus nivolumab as post-transplant consolidation. The receptors shown here come from a male donor with diffuse large B-cell lymphoma.

This clone was seen a single time. The genes are TRBV19 and TRBJ1-1; maybe TRBD1 (5 bases). This CDR3 region has 14 residues. V gave up 6 bases and J gave up 5 bases, with 16 bases separating them. Germline CDR1 reads LNHDA; CDR2 reads SQIVND (reference sequence). The CDR3 loop is CASSGRPGVTEAFF. DNA for the CDR3: TGTGCCAGTAGCGGGAGACCGGGGGTAACTGAAGCTTTCTTT.

The V call is TRBV19, the J call TRBJ2-3; TRBD1 or TRBD2 may be the D gene (5 bases each). CDR3 length: 13 amino acids. From germline, CDR1 is LNHDA and CDR2 SQIVND (reference sequence). The germline V and J ends were trimmed by 8 bases and 3 bases, with 12 bases remaining between them. This CDR3 is CASQGRETDTQYF. The CDR3 DNA reads as TGTGCCAGTCAGGGCAGGGAGACAGATACGCAGTATTTT.

The V call is TRBV7-9, the J call TRBJ2-1; 12 nucleotides line up with TRBD1. The trim removed 4 bases at V and 8 bases at J, leaving 3 bases unmatched. This CDR3 has 14 residues. Germline V lookup: CDR1 SEHNR, CDR2 FQNEAQ (reference sequence). This chain's CDR3 is CASSSGTGGDEQFF. The CDR3 DNA is TGTGCCAGCAGCTCCGGGACAGGGGGCGATGAGCAGTTCTTC.

The chain employs TRBV10-2 and TRBJ1-4, with 8 bases identical to TRBD1. Losses at the gene ends were 2 bases for V and 5 bases for J; bases not matched to a gene: 4. CDR1 and CDR2 (germline): WSHSY, SAAADI. This CDR3 spans 15 amino acids. The DNA of the CDR3 is TGCGCCAGCAGTGAGCGGACAGGGATGAATGAAAAACTGTTTTTT. Its protein is CASSERTGMNEKLFF.

V and J are TRBV19 and TRBJ2-7, with 11 nucleotides matching TRBD2. The germline V gene has CDR1 LNHDA and CDR2 SQIVND (reference sequence). The CDR3 spans 16 residues. The trim removed 3 bases at V and 0 bases at J, leaving 4 bases unmatched. The CDR3 DNA follows: TGTGCCAGTAGTATTCTAGCGGGGGGTTACTCCTACGAGCAGTACTTC. As protein: CASSILAGGYSYEQYF.

V and J are TRBV5-1 and TRBJ1-2; D is unresolved. Germline V gene data show CDR1 as SGHRS and CDR2 as YFSETQ. Deletions cut 1 base from V and 3 bases from J, with 10 bases between. This CDR3 comprises 14 residues. CDR3 DNA sequence: TGCGCCAGCAGCTTGACTTTGGCAGACTATGGCTACACCTTC. Its protein product is CASSLTLADYGYTF.

This rearrangement joins TRBV19 to TRBJ1-2; 8 bases agree with TRBD1. The CDR3 is 14 residues long. Germline CDR1 reads LNHDA; CDR2 reads SQIVND (reference sequence). The J segment lost 3 bases and the V segment lost 5 bases, leaving 5 bases of the junction unmatched. CDR3 DNA: TGTGCCAGTAGTCCGGACAGGGTAGACTATGGCTACACCTTC. Residues: CASSPDRVDYGYTF.

This rearrangement joins TRBV19 to TRBJ1-2, with D tentatively TRBD1 (6 bases). CDR1 is LNHDA and CDR2 is SQIVND in the germline V gene (reference sequence). CDR3 length equals 13 residues. Trimming took off 8 bases at V and 4 bases at J, with 14 bases between the two ends. DNA for the CDR3: TGTGCCAGTCGTCTTGGGGGCTCCTATGGCTACACCTTC. The encoded protein is CASRLGGSYGYTF.

The chain has TRBV28 and TRBJ1-1; D is unresolved. V lost 6 bases and J 5 bases, leaving 16 bases between the germline ends. The germline V gene has CDR1 MDHEN and CDR2 SYDVKM. The CDR3 length is 14 residues. CDR3 sequence reads: CASRYPSGRTEAFF. For the CDR3, the DNA is TGTGCCAGCAGGTATCCATCGGGTCGGACTGAAGCTTTCTTT.

The chain couples TRBV30 to TRBJ2-7; D may be TRBD1 (6 bases). The germline V gene has CDR1 GTSNPN and CDR2 SVGIG (reference sequence). The ends were cut back, 6 bases at V and 5 bases at J, with 17 bases in the middle. The CDR3 is 13 residues long. Here the CDR3 reads CACQGQGWDEQYF. The CDR3 nucleotides are TGTGCCTGTCAGGGGCAGGGGTGGGACGAGCAGTACTTC.

The chain carries TRBV7-3 and TRBJ2-3; D may be TRBD2 (6 bases). The CDR3 length is 14 residues. V was shortened by 3 bases and J by 0 bases, with 7 bases between the two germline ends. Germline-derived CDR1 and CDR2 are SGHTA and FQGTGA. The CDR3 here is CASSFGTSTDTQYF. In nucleotides, the CDR3 is TGTGCCAGCAGCTTTGGGACTAGCACAGATACGCAGTATTTT.

The V gene is TRBV11-3, the J gene TRBJ2-1; perhaps D is TRBD1 or TRBD2 (5 bases each). V was shortened by 5 bases and J by 8 bases, with 10 bases between the two germline ends. Looked up from germline, CDR1 is SGHNT and CDR2 is YENEEA. The CDR3 covers 12 residues. CDR3 in amino acids: CASSPMGDEQFF. The CDR3 coding sequence is TGTGCCAGCAGCCCGATGGGGGATGAGCAGTTCTTC.

The CDR3 DNA is TGCGCCAGCAGCCCCACGGGCGACCAAGAGACCCAGTACTTC. Protein: CASSPTGDQETQYF. The chain employs TRBV4-1 and TRBJ2-5, with unresolved D. Germline lookup yields CDR1 MGHRA and CDR2 YSYEKL. CDR3 length: 14 residues. V was pared by 4 bases and J by 0 bases, with 9 bases between.

The genes are TRBV7-9 and TRBJ1-4; no firm D call. The CDR3 consists of 15 residues. Germline-derived CDR1 and CDR2 are SEHNR and FQNEAQ (reference sequence). V lost 5 bases to trimming and J lost 10 bases, with 20 bases between them. Here the CDR3 DNA reads TGTGCCAGCAGCCCTCGGACTGAGTTGGTCGGAAAACTGTTTTTT. Protein product: CASSPRTELVGKLFF.

This clone was seen more than once but under ten times. The CDR3 region has the DNA TGTGCCAGCAGCTTAACTGAGGGAACTGGCTACACCTTC. Encoded protein: CASSLTEGTGYTF. The chain uses TRBV7-9 and TRBJ1-2; D not certain. V was shortened by 2 bases and J by 7 bases, with 11 bases between the two germline ends. Germline CDR1 is SEHNR and CDR2 is FQNEAQ (reference sequence). This CDR3 has 13 residues.

The chain combines TRBV7-2 with TRBJ2-1, with 12 positions matching TRBD2. CDR1 is SGHTA, CDR2 FQGNSA, per germline. Germline trimming cut 5 bases from V and 0 bases from J; bases unmatched to any gene: 11. The CDR3 runs 19 residues. The CDR3 is CASSQGTSGGRSSYNEQFF. For the CDR3, the DNA is TGTGCCAGCAGCCAAGGTACTAGCGGGGGGAGGAGCTCCTACAATGAGCAGTTCTTC. The full variable domain, completed using reference TRBV7-2 and TRBJ2-1, is GAGVSQSPSNKVTEKGKDVELRCDPISGHTALYWYRQSLGQGLEFLIYFQGNSAPDKSGLPSDRFSAERTGGSVSTLTIQRTQQEDSAVYLCASSQGTSGGRSSYNEQFFGPGTRLTVL.

The chain employs TRBV27 and TRBJ1-5; weak D call: TRBD1 (6 bases). V lost 4 bases to trimming and J lost 2 bases, with 12 bases between them. The CDR3 is made up of 15 amino acids. The germline V gene has CDR1 MNHEY and CDR2 SMNVEV (reference sequence). CDR3 in amino acids: CASSWGGPGNQPQHF. The CDR3, as DNA: TGTGCCAGCAGTTGGGGGGGGCCAGGCAATCAGCCCCAGCATTTT.

This clone turned up a few times. V is TRBV9 and J is TRBJ2-7, with D unclear. V was trimmed by 3 bases and J by 0 bases, leaving 10 bases between them. The germline V gene encodes CDR1 SGDLS and CDR2 YYNGEE. The CDR3 is 14 residues long. CDR3 coding DNA: TGTGCCAGCAGCGCCCCAGCGCCCTCCTACGAGCAGTACTTC. This encodes CASSAPAPSYEQYF.

V usage is TRBV10-3 and J usage is TRBJ2-7; D might be TRBD1 (5 bases). The CDR3 is 14 residues long. The germline V gene encodes CDR1 ENHRY and CDR2 SYGVKD. Trimming stripped 0 bases from V and 12 bases from J, with 18 bases between. The CDR3 loop reads CAISESRERGRRYF. CDR3 nucleotides: TGTGCCATCAGTGAGTCCAGGGAAAGAGGCCGGCGGTACTTC.

Concerning this clone itself: The germline gene is not matched at one end of the junction; a read error may be the cause. The rearrangement joins TRBV7-3 to TRBJ2-3; D is unresolved. The CDR3 loop spans 14 amino acids. Germline-derived CDR1 and CDR2 are SGHTA and FQGTGA. The CDR3 region has the DNA TGTGCCAGCAACTTAGCTACGAGCACAGATACGCAGTATTTT. Its translation: CASNLATSTDTQYF.

This chain connects TRBV9 to TRBJ2-6; D may be TRBD1 (6 bases). From germline, CDR1 is SGDLS and CDR2 YYNGEE. The CDR3 contains 15 residues. Trimming took off 3 bases at V and 4 bases at J, with 11 bases between the two ends. CDR3 in amino acids: CASSDRVVGANVLTF. CDR3 bases: TGTGCCAGCAGCGACAGGGTGGTGGGGGCCAACGTCCTGACTTTC.

This chain joins TRBV18 and TRBJ1-6; 7 bases line up with TRBD1. V was clipped by 4 bases and J by 12 bases; unmatched bases: 9. Germline V gene data show CDR1 as KGHSH and CDR2 as LQKENI. CDR3 length: 14 residues. The CDR3 sequence is CASSRDRVQVPLHF. CDR3 sequence (DNA): TGTGCCAGCTCACGCGACAGGGTGCAGGTACCCCTCCACTTT.

The chain's CDR3 is CAASGTSGRGGPGELFF. The CDR3 region has the DNA TGTGCCGCCTCCGGGACTAGCGGGAGGGGAGGTCCCGGGGAGCTGTTTTTT. The chain uses TRBV10-3 and TRBJ2-2, with 16 bases fitting TRBD2. Looked up from germline, CDR1 is ENHRY and CDR2 is SYGVKD. Trimming took 11 bases from V and 6 from J; bases not matched to a gene: 12. The CDR3 runs to 17 residues.

The V call is TRBV6-5, the J call TRBJ2-3; the match to TRBD2 covers 8 bases. The CDR3 totals 14 residues. CDR1 and CDR2 (germline): MNHEY, SVGAGI. V was pared by 8 bases and J by 5 bases, with 9 bases of the junction left unmatched. The CDR3 sequence: CASESGGLGDTQYF. The CDR3 nucleotides read TGTGCCAGCGAGTCGGGGGGGCTTGGAGATACGCAGTATTTT.

V gene TRBV6-1 combines with J gene TRBJ2-2; tentatively, D is TRBD1 or TRBD2 (5 bases each). Germline lookup yields CDR1 MNHNS and CDR2 SASEGT. The CDR3 is 15 amino acids. V lost 7 bases to trimming and J lost 3 bases, with 15 bases between them. CDR3 nucleotides: TGTGCCAGCATTCTCAACATGGGGGACACCGGGGAGCTGTTTTTT. This gives the protein CASILNMGDTGELFF.

The chain is built from TRBV5-6 and TRBJ1-2; 11 nucleotides line up with TRBD1. The V segment lost 3 bases and the J segment 7 bases; nucleotides outside the gene matches: 5. The CDR3 spans 14 residues. Germline V lookup: CDR1 SGHDT, CDR2 YYEEEE. DNA of the CDR3: TGTGCCAGCAGCTGGGACAGGGGGTTAGTTGGCTACACCTTC. Encoded protein: CASSWDRGLVGYTF.

The chain links TRBV28 to TRBJ1-5; D gene unclear. CDR3 length: 12 residues. Trimming left V 6 bases short and J 7 bases short, with 10 bases between. Per germline, CDR1 MDHEN and CDR2 SYDVKM. As DNA, the CDR3 is TGTGCCAGCAGCCTAATCACACAGCCCCAGCATTTT. Translating it yields CASSLITQPQHF.

J is TRBJ2-5 and V is TRBV5-6, with 7 nucleotides matching TRBD2. The J segment lost 4 bases and the V segment lost 2 bases, leaving 2 bases of the junction unmatched. The CDR3 totals 13 residues. Germline assignment: CDR1 SGHDT and CDR2 YYEEEE. Here the CDR3 DNA reads TGTGCCAGCAGCTTCTTAGCGGGAGAGACCCAGTACTTC. As protein: CASSFLAGETQYF.

This chain connects TRBV5-1 to TRBJ2-5; 7 bases are a match to TRBD1. The CDR3 extends over 14 amino acids. V shed 0 bases and J 5 bases; nucleotides not matched to a gene: 4. Germline V gene sequence: CDR1 SGHRS, CDR2 YFSETQ. The CDR3 spells CASSLVGGRETQYF. In DNA form, the CDR3 reads TGCGCCAGCAGCTTGGTAGGGGGCCGGGAGACCCAGTACTTC.